The 9 T cell receptor beta chains presented below share a single source sample, sequenced in a study of blood T cell repertoires in COVID-19. TCRdb's copy holds only in-frame clones and misses some; the assay was immunoSEQ multiplex PCR. The table shows approximately 97,000 clones, with about 90% occurring only once. Sequencing used peripheral blood. These receptors all come from a man between 18 and 35 years old with acute or convalescent COVID-19.

This chain links TRBV27 with TRBJ2-3, with 7 positions matching TRBD1. The CDR3 has 16 amino acids. Germline V gene lookup returns CDR1 MNHEY and CDR2 SMNVEV (reference sequence). J was trimmed by 2 bases and V by 6 bases; bases with no gene match: 11. CDR3 residues: CASSPQPGQHTDTQYF. The CDR3 coding sequence is TGTGCCAGCAGCCCCCAACCGGGACAGCACACAGATACGCAGTATTTT.

The chain combines TRBV5-1 with TRBJ1-1; D unclear. The CDR3 extends over 13 amino acids. V was shortened by 5 bases and J by 3 bases, with 11 bases between the two germline ends. CDR1 is SGHRS, CDR2 YFSETQ, per germline. The CDR3 nucleotides read TGCGCCAGCAGGGACGGGAAGGACACTGAAGCTTTCTTT. Translated: CASRDGKDTEAFF. The variable domain in full, completed from reference TRBV5-1 and TRBJ1-1, reads KAGVTQTPRYLIKTRGQQVTLSCSPISGHRSVSWYQQTPGQGLQFLFEYFSETQRNKGNFPGRFSGRQFSNSRSEMNVSTLELGDSALYLCASRDGKDTEAFFGQGTRLTVV.

The chain is built from TRBV15 and TRBJ1-5, with 7 bases lining up with TRBD1. The length of the CDR3 is 16 residues. The germline V gene encodes CDR1 LNHNV and CDR2 YYDKDF (reference sequence). The J segment lost 5 bases and the V segment lost 5 bases, leaving 12 bases of the junction unmatched. CDR3 in amino acids: CATSLWRGPPYQPQHF. The CDR3 nucleotides are TGTGCCACCAGCCTATGGAGGGGGCCGCCGTATCAGCCCCAGCATTTT.

This clone was counted a single time. V and J are TRBV19 and TRBJ1-5, with D unclear. The CDR3 covers 13 residues. Germline CDR1 LNHDA, CDR2 SQIVND (reference sequence). V was clipped by 3 bases and J by 7 bases, with 10 bases between them. CDR3 sequence: CASSIEDGQPQHF. The CDR3 region has the DNA TGTGCCAGTAGTATCGAGGATGGGCAGCCCCAGCATTTT.

The chain recombines TRBV9 with TRBJ2-2, with TRBD1 matching 9 bases. The ends lost 6 bases at V and 0 bases at J; junction bases unmatched: 9. Germline V gene data show CDR1 as SGDLS and CDR2 as YYNGEE. The length of the CDR3 is 17 residues. CDR3: CASTNSQGASNTGELFF. CDR3 in DNA: TGTGCCAGCACCAATTCACAGGGGGCGTCGAACACCGGGGAGCTGTTTTTT. The variable domain in full, with the rest retrieved from reference TRBV9 and TRBJ2-2, is DSGVTQTPKHLITATGQRVTLRCSPRSGDLSVYWYQQSLDQGLQFLIQYYNGEERAKGNILERFSAQQFPDLHSELNLSSLELGDSALYFCASTNSQGASNTGELFFGEGSRLTVL.

This chain joins TRBV6-5 and TRBJ1-1; TRBD1 might be the D (5 bases). This CDR3 has 12 amino acids. Germline V lookup: CDR1 MNHEY, CDR2 SVGAGI. V dropped 9 bases and J dropped 5 bases, with 13 bases sitting between them. CDR3 sequence (DNA): TGTGCCAGTGGGGGGGGTTGGACTGAAGCTTTCTTT. Protein sequence: CASGGGWTEAFF.

The CDR3 DNA reads TGTGCCTGGAAGCCTGACAGGGGAAGCTCTGGAAACACCATATATTTT. Its protein product is CAWKPDRGSSGNTIYF. V and J are TRBV30 and TRBJ1-3; 8 bases agree with TRBD1. V lost 4 bases, J lost 0 bases, and 8 bases stayed unmatched. Germline V lookup: CDR1 GTSNPN, CDR2 SVGIG (reference sequence). CDR3 length equals 16 residues.

The rearrangement links TRBV12-5 to TRBJ2-4; TRBD2 matches at 7 bases. V was pared by 3 bases and J by 1 base, with 12 bases of the junction left unmatched. Germline CDR1 LGHNT, CDR2 FRNRAP. The CDR3 extends over 18 amino acids. The CDR3 reads CASGFFAGEEVAKNIQYF. CDR3 DNA sequence: TGTGCTAGTGGTTTTTTCGCGGGAGAGGAGGTTGCCAAAAACATTCAGTACTTC.

This clone was counted a single time. The rearrangement joins TRBV19 to TRBJ1-2, with D possibly being TRBD1 (5 bases). The CDR3 runs to 13 residues. Germline assignment: CDR1 LNHDA and CDR2 SQIVND (reference sequence). V lost 3 bases and J 7 bases, leaving 12 bases between the germline ends. CDR3 loop: CASSISGYSGYTF. CDR3 nucleotides: TGTGCCAGTAGTATTTCAGGGTACTCTGGCTACACCTTC. The variable domain in full, with the rest retrieved from reference TRBV19 and TRBJ1-2, is DGGITQSPKYLFRKEGQNVTLSCEQNLNHDAMYWYRQDPGQGLRLIYYSQIVNDFQKGDIAEGYSVSREKKESFPLTVTSAQKNPTAFYLCASSISGYSGYTFGSGTRLTVV.